What follows are 15 T cell receptor beta chains derived from one specimen sequenced in a study of cytomegalovirus exposure and HLA in healthy donors. PCR employed 60 Vbeta and 13 Jbeta primers. The assay was immunoSEQ multiplex PCR, and TCRdb's table has in-frame clones only and misses some. The sample lists around 100,000 clones; about 80% were seen once. The sequencing input was PBMCs. The source is a woman between 18 and 29 years old in good health and CMV-seropositive.

The CDR3 region has the DNA TGTGCCAGCAGCCGATGGGGCACGAACAATCAGCCCCAGCATTTT. It yields the protein CASSRWGTNNQPQHF. J is TRBJ1-5 and V is TRBV7-8; a possible D gene is TRBD1 (5 bases). The CDR3 is 15 amino acids. The germline V gene encodes CDR1 SGHVS and CDR2 FQNEAQ. The ends were cut back, 5 bases at V and 3 bases at J, with 14 bases in the middle.

The chain joins TRBV9 to TRBJ2-3; D perhaps matches TRBD2 (6 bases). The CDR3 is made up of 15 amino acids. The germline V gene has CDR1 SGDLS and CDR2 YYNGEE. Trimming cost V 1 base and J 6 bases, with 15 bases left between them. The CDR3 here is CASSVSGGFGDTQYF. CDR3 in DNA: TGTGCCAGCAGCGTAAGTGGGGGGTTTGGCGATACGCAGTATTTT.

This rearrangement joins TRBV19 to TRBJ1-4; 10 nucleotides match TRBD1. The length of the CDR3 is 17 residues. Germline V gene lookup returns CDR1 LNHDA and CDR2 SQIVND (reference sequence). V lost 5 bases, J lost 0 bases, and 6 bases stayed unmatched. The CDR3 bases are TGTGCCAGTAGTTCGGGACAGGGGTGGACAACTAATGAAAAACTGTTTTTT. It translates to CASSSGQGWTTNEKLFF.

The CDR3 sequence: CASSELRVTSLAKNIQYF. For the CDR3, the DNA is TGTGCCAGCAGTGAACTGCGGGTTACTTCACTAGCCAAAAACATTCAGTACTTC. This sequence joins TRBV2 and TRBJ2-4, with a possible D match to TRBD2 (5 bases). Germline V gene lookup returns CDR1 SNHLY and CDR2 FYNNEI. V was clipped by 2 bases and J by 0 bases, with 17 bases between them. CDR3 length: 18 amino acids.

DNA of the CDR3: TGTGCCTGGAGTGTAACCCCCGGGGTAGATACGCAGTATTTT. Protein: CAWSVTPGVDTQYF. This rearrangement joins TRBV30 to TRBJ2-3, with D possibly being TRBD2 (5 bases). There are 14 residues in the CDR3. Germline V gene data show CDR1 as GTSNPN and CDR2 as SVGIG (reference sequence). The V and J ends lost 0 bases and 5 bases respectively, with 12 bases between them.

This rearrangement joins TRBV5-6 to TRBJ2-5; D gene uncertain. V lost 2 bases and J 5 bases, leaving 4 bases between the germline ends. The CDR3 consists of 11 residues. CDR1 is SGHDT, CDR2 YYEEEE, per germline. Here the CDR3 reads CASSFQETQYF. CDR3 DNA: TGTGCCAGCAGCTTTCAGGAGACCCAGTACTTC. The complete variable domain, with remaining parts taken from reference TRBV5-6 and TRBJ2-5, reads DAGVTQSPTHLIKTRGQQVTLRCSPKSGHDTVSWYQQALGQGPQFIFQYYEEEERQRGNFPDRFSGHQFPNYSSELNVNALLLGDSALYLCASSFQETQYFGPGTRLLVL.

This clone turned up a few times. V usage is TRBV28 and J usage is TRBJ2-7, with TRBD2 matching 9 bases. The CDR3 is 15 residues long. CDR1 is MDHEN and CDR2 is SYDVKM in the germline V gene. V trimming: 7 bases; J trimming: 7 bases; junction bases outside the gene matches: 14. CDR3: CASKESGTSLREQYF. In DNA, the CDR3 is TGTGCCAGCAAAGAGTCCGGGACTAGCCTTCGGGAGCAGTACTTC.

The chain couples TRBV27 to TRBJ2-6; tentative D call: TRBD1 (6 bases). The length of the CDR3 is 17 residues. The ends were cut back, 6 bases at V and 0 bases at J, with 15 bases in the middle. Germline-derived CDR1 and CDR2 are MNHEY and SMNVEV (reference sequence). The CDR3 DNA reads as TGTGCCAGCAGGTTCTCCGGGACAAGCTCTGGGGCCAACGTCCTGACTTTC. This codes for CASRFSGTSSGANVLTF.

This clone was observed a few times. The rearrangement uses TRBV4-1 and TRBJ2-5, with 12 bases aligning to TRBD2. CDR1 MGHRA and CDR2 YSYEKL come from the germline V gene. The length of the CDR3 is 15 residues. J was trimmed by 4 bases and V by 4 bases; bases with no gene match: 4. CDR3 residues: CASSRPGLAGETQYF. The CDR3 DNA follows: TGCGCCAGCAGCCGACCGGGACTAGCGGGAGAGACCCAGTACTTC.

The gene calls are TRBV6-6 and TRBJ2-7; 10 bases agree with TRBD2. Germline values: CDR1 MNHNY, CDR2 SVGAGI (reference sequence). CDR3 length: 14 residues. J lost 3 bases, V lost 6 bases, and 5 bases had no gene match. The CDR3 DNA reads TGTGCCAGCAGACGGACTAGCGGTAGCTACGAGCAGTACTTC. Residues: CASRRTSGSYEQYF.

This chain joins TRBV30 and TRBJ1-1, with unresolved D. This CDR3 spans 13 amino acids. CDR1 and CDR2 (germline): GTSNPN, SVGIG (reference sequence). The CDR3 region is CVCRGRGNTEAFF. The CDR3 region has the DNA TGTGTTTGCCGGGGTCGCGGGAACACTGAAGCTTTCTTT.

The chain joins TRBV4-1 to TRBJ2-3; 9 nucleotides match TRBD2. CDR3 length equals 18 residues. Trimming removed 0 bases from V and 4 bases from J; junction bases left unmatched: 11. Germline V gene lookup returns CDR1 MGHRA and CDR2 YSYEKL. In nucleotides, the CDR3 is TGCGCCAGCAGCCAAGATGACGAATGGACTAGCGAGTCAGATACGCAGTATTTT. Its protein is CASSQDDEWTSESDTQYF.

This chain joins TRBV5-1 and TRBJ2-1; 13 bases agree with TRBD2. CDR1 is SGHRS, CDR2 YFSETQ, per germline. V trimming: 3 bases; J trimming: 8 bases; junction bases outside the gene matches: 5. The CDR3 totals 15 residues. The CDR3 nucleotides read TGCGCCAGCAGCTCCGGACTAGCGGGAGTGGATGAGCAGTTCTTC. Translated: CASSSGLAGVDEQFF.

This clone was seen a handful of times. The chain recombines TRBV9 with TRBJ2-3; 8 bases are a match to TRBD2. V dropped 3 bases and J dropped 5; count of bases not matched to a gene: 8. Looked up from germline, CDR1 is SGDLS and CDR2 is YYNGEE. The CDR3 covers 15 residues. The CDR3 sequence: CASSAAGGRGDTQYF. The CDR3 nucleotides are TGTGCCAGCAGCGCGGCGGGAGGCAGGGGAGATACGCAGTATTTT.

In its sample, this clone was seen once. The chain joins TRBV9 to TRBJ2-5; 8 positions agree with TRBD2. The germline V gene has CDR1 SGDLS and CDR2 YYNGEE. Trimming removed 3 bases from V and 1 base from J; junction bases left unmatched: 2. This CDR3 is built from 14 residues. DNA of the CDR3: TGTGCCAGCAGCGAAAGCGGGAGCCAAGAGACCCAGTACTTC. This translates into CASSESGSQETQYF.